This T cell receptor (beta chain) was obtained from a study of blood T cell repertoires in COVID-19. The overall study: Spain, Italy and the United States supplied samples that represented acute and convalescent COVID-19.

TCRdb keeps only in-frame clones here, not all; method: immunoSEQ multiplex PCR. Altogether roughly 250,000 clones are present, 87% being singletons, with the ten largest covering just over 2.5%. In terms of age and location, participants ranged from roughly 18 to 95 years and lived in under 30 US areas. What was sequenced was PBMCs or T cells enriched from blood (not recorded which). The sequence came from a woman aged 25 to 39 with acute COVID-19.

CDR3 nucleotide sequence: TGTGCCACCTCGACAGGGAGAGGTGAAAAACTGTTTTTT. Protein product: CATSTGRGEKLFF. The gene calls are TRBV12-3 or TRBV12-4 and TRBJ1-4; 7 nucleotides align to TRBD1. V shed 10 bases, J shed 7 bases, and the junction held 9 bases outside the gene matches. The CDR3 is 13 amino acids.